This T cell receptor beta chain was captured in a study of T-cell reconstitution after alpha-beta-depleted transplantation in children. Study findings and constraints: In patients about two months after transplant, alpha-beta T cells reportedly arose from several hundred expanded graft clones.

Comments on this clonotype: Its specificity is not known.

The TCRbeta library incorporated unique molecular identifiers. TCRdb redid the calling of the PCR reads with MiXCR, one entry per CDR3 protein. The sample lists approximately 630,000 distinct CDR3 sequences; 10% to 15% were seen once. The germline V gene encodes CDR1 SQVTM and CDR2 ANQGSEA. The CDR3 runs to 11 residues. This specimen was PBMCs, taken before TCRalphabeta/CD19-depleted stem cell transplant. This TCR was recovered from a girl aged 2 to 10 with congenital amegakaryocytic thrombocytopenia, due to receive a stem cell transplant. The chain couples TRBV29-1 to TRBJ2-5; weak D call: TRBD2 (6 bases). CDR3 nucleotides: TGCAGTGGGGGAGGCGAAGAGACCCAGTACTTC. Translated: CSGGGEETQYF.